The 31 T cell receptor beta chains below all came from one sample that was sequenced in a study of T cells in Graves' hyperthyroidism and ophthalmopathy. TCR beta CDR3 sequences were amplified from RNA transcripts. Initially, a first-round RT-PCR of the TCR CDR3 employed the HTBI primer set. One entry per CDR3 protein, called by TCRdb with MiXCR from the multiplex PCR reads. This table holds 360,000 or so distinct CDR3 sequences, 15% to 20% found once. Material: blood. These receptors came from a woman in her forties with Graves' ophthalmopathy.

This clonotype was seen many times. The chain couples TRBV7-2 to TRBJ2-7; the D is unclear. CDR3 length: 13 residues. V shed 3 bases and J shed 5 bases, with 11 bases lying between them. Germline V gene data show CDR1 as SGHTA and CDR2 as FQGNSA. CDR3 nucleotide sequence: TGTGCCAGCAGCTTTGGCGGCTACGACGAGCAGTACTTC. Amino acids: CASSFGGYDEQYF.

The chain has TRBV11-1 and TRBJ1-6, with D unresolved. This CDR3 region has 13 residues. Deletions cut 5 bases from V and 10 bases from J, with 12 bases between. Germline loops: CDR1 SGHAT, CDR2 FQDESV (reference sequence). The CDR3 protein is CASSQLRVSPLHF. In nucleotides, the CDR3 is TGTGCCAGCAGCCAACTACGGGTCTCACCCCTCCACTTT.

This clonotype has at least ten counts. The chain recombines TRBV27 with TRBJ2-7; 7 positions agree with TRBD1. J was trimmed by 4 bases and V by 4 bases; bases with no gene match: 4. Looked up from germline, CDR1 is MNHEY and CDR2 is SMNVEV (reference sequence). This CDR3 spans 13 amino acids. CDR3 nucleotides: TGTGCCAGCAGTTCGGGACAGTTGTACGAGCAGTACTTC. It is translated as CASSSGQLYEQYF.

The gene calls are TRBV7-9 and TRBJ1-1, with D uncertain. The CDR3 has 15 residues. Germline CDR1 reads SEHNR; CDR2 reads FQNEAQ (reference sequence). The germline V and J ends were trimmed by 1 base and 6 bases, with 15 bases remaining between them. The CDR3 region is CASSLGRARNSEAFF. Here the CDR3 DNA reads TGTGCCAGCAGCTTAGGAAGGGCAAGAAACTCTGAAGCTTTCTTT.

This clonotype was counted at least ten times. This rearrangement joins TRBV3-1 to TRBJ2-5, with D perhaps matching TRBD1 (5 bases). V lost 0 bases and J lost 3, with 14 bases in between. This CDR3 is 16 amino acids long. The V gene's germline CDR1 is LGHDT and CDR2 YNNKEL (reference sequence). In nucleotides, the CDR3 is TGTGCCAGCAGCCAAGAAGTTTGGACAAATGAAGAGACCCAGTACTTC. As protein: CASSQEVWTNEETQYF.

This clonotype was counted many times. This chain joins TRBV6-1 and TRBJ2-5; D possibly corresponds to TRBD1 (5 bases). The CDR3 totals 14 residues. V gave up 6 bases and J gave up 3 bases, with 14 bases separating them. From germline, CDR1 is MNHNS and CDR2 SASEGT. CDR3 residues: CASRVGAREETQYF. CDR3 bases: TGTGCCAGCAGAGTCGGTGCCAGGGAAGAGACCCAGTACTTC.

This clonotype was recorded at least ten times. This chain joins TRBV12-3 or TRBV12-4 and TRBJ1-1; the D is unclear. The CDR3 loop spans 14 amino acids. The V end was cut by 4 bases, the J end by 4 bases, with 13 bases between. DNA for the CDR3: TGTGCCAGCAGTTCAAGCACAAGGTTCACTGAAGCTTTCTTT. Its translation is CASSSSTRFTEAFF.

This clonotype was seen repeatedly, ten times or more. The chain links TRBV27 to TRBJ2-7; the match to TRBD2 covers 10 bases. With V trimmed by 7 bases and J by 7 bases, 13 bases remained unmatched. Germline CDR1 is MNHEY and CDR2 is SMNVEV (reference sequence). The CDR3 is 15 amino acids. CDR3 in amino acids: CASTRSSSGSGEQYF. DNA for the CDR3: TGTGCCAGCACTCGTAGTTCTAGCGGGAGTGGTGAGCAGTACTTC.

The table lists this clonotype with many counts. The rearrangement uses TRBV11-3 and TRBJ2-7; 8 bases map to TRBD2. Trimming took 4 bases from V and 3 from J; bases not matched to a gene: 11. This CDR3 contains 16 residues. The germline V gene encodes CDR1 SGHNT and CDR2 YENEEA. CDR3 loop: CASSSTVAGNLYEQYF. CDR3 nucleotide sequence: TGTGCCAGCAGCTCGACTGTAGCGGGAAATCTCTACGAGCAGTACTTC.

At least ten counts were recorded for this clonotype. The chain combines TRBV28 with TRBJ1-2, with no clear D. CDR3 length equals 11 residues. With 6 bases removed from V and 6 bases from J, the gap between germline ends came to 8 bases. Germline CDR1 and CDR2: MDHEN and SYDVKM. The CDR3 loop is CASSDSHGYTF. In DNA, the CDR3 is TGTGCCAGCAGCGACTCCCATGGCTACACCTTC.

This clonotype appeared many times. The V call is TRBV13, the J call TRBJ1-1; D is unclear. Deletions cut 10 bases from V and 4 bases from J, with 16 bases between. CDR3 length: 13 amino acids. CDR1 is PRHDT and CDR2 is FYEKMQ in the germline V gene (reference sequence). As DNA, the CDR3 is TGTGCCACCCACATCCAAGGGAGCACTGAAGCTTTCTTT. Translating gives CATHIQGSTEAFF.

This clonotype was detected ten times or more. The V and J genes are TRBV20-1 and TRBJ2-7; 8 bases are a match to TRBD1. The CDR3 extends over 17 amino acids. Germline-derived CDR1 and CDR2 are DFQATT and SNEGSKA (reference sequence). V shed 0 bases and J 4 bases; nucleotides not matched to a gene: 14. The CDR3 DNA reads as TGCAGTGCTAGAGATCTTGTTGTGACAGGGGTAAGATACGAGCAGTACTTC. Translation gives CSARDLVVTGVRYEQYF.

This clonotype occurred many times. The rearrangement links TRBV28 to TRBJ1-5, with D possibly being TRBD1 (5 bases). The CDR3 spans 13 residues. The V gene's germline CDR1 is MDHEN and CDR2 SYDVKM. V lost 8 bases and J lost 7, with 15 bases in between. The DNA for the CDR3 is TGTGCCAGCTGGACCCAGGGACTCCAGCCCCAGCATTTT. It codes for CASWTQGLQPQHF.

This clonotype was found many times. The chain carries TRBV20-1 and TRBJ2-7; D might be TRBD2 (6 bases). The V and J ends lost 0 bases and 5 bases respectively, with 11 bases between them. CDR1 is DFQATT and CDR2 is SNEGSKA in the germline V gene (reference sequence). This CDR3 comprises 13 residues. The CDR3 spells CSARDGGRNEQYF. In nucleotides, the CDR3 is TGCAGTGCTAGAGATGGGGGGAGGAACGAGCAGTACTTC.

This clonotype occurred many times. Here the CDR3 DNA reads TGCGCCAGCAGCCTTATTAGACCGGGACAGGGGATGTACGAGCAGTACTTC. Its protein is CASSLIRPGQGMYEQYF. The chain is built from TRBV5-1 and TRBJ2-7; 10 bases match TRBD1. Germline V CDR1 and CDR2: SGHRS, YFSETQ. This CDR3 is 17 amino acids long. J was trimmed by 4 bases and V by 4 bases; bases with no gene match: 14. Full variable domain (rest looked up from reference TRBV5-1 and TRBJ2-7): KAGVTQTPRYLIKTRGQQVTLSCSPISGHRSVSWYQQTPGQGLQFLFEYFSETQRNKGNFPGRFSGRQFSNSRSEMNVSTLELGDSALYLCASSLIRPGQGMYEQYFGPGTRLTVT.

The genes are TRBV2 and TRBJ2-5; 8 nucleotides match TRBD1. Per germline, CDR1 SNHLY and CDR2 FYNNEI. V lost 1 base to trimming and J lost 11 bases; unmatched junction nucleotides: 6. The CDR3 sequence is 13 residues long. CDR3: CASSEDHGQGQYF. The CDR3, as DNA: TGTGCCAGCAGTGAAGATCACGGACAGGGACAGTACTTC.

J is TRBJ1-2 and V is TRBV6-1; D is uncertain. Germline CDR1 and CDR2: MNHNS and SASEGT. Trimming pared 7 bases from V and 5 bases from J, leaving 20 bases between. The CDR3 sequence is 15 residues long. The CDR3 bases are TGTGCCAGCAACACTAACCCGAATCCGGTATATGGCTACACCTTC. Its protein is CASNTNPNPVYGYTF.

In its sample, this clonotype was seen many times. V usage is TRBV5-1 and J usage is TRBJ1-2; D is possibly TRBD1 (5 bases). The CDR3 runs 15 residues. Trimming removed 0 bases from V and 4 bases from J, with 13 bases in between. Germline CDR1 reads SGHRS; CDR2 reads YFSETQ. CDR3 in amino acids: CASSLERGGGYGYTF. CDR3 coding DNA: TGCGCCAGCAGCTTGGAAAGGGGCGGGGGCTATGGCTACACCTTC.

The table lists this clonotype with many counts. This sequence may be a read error, since a much larger clone differs from it by one base. This chain connects TRBV19 to TRBJ1-2; D may be TRBD1 (5 bases). Germline V gene sequence: CDR1 LNHDA, CDR2 SQIVND (reference sequence). The CDR3 length is 13 residues. V lost 2 bases and J lost 8, with 12 bases in between. The CDR3 sequence is CASSIRGEDGYTF. CDR3 bases: TGTGCCAGTAGTATAAGAGGGGAAGACGGCTACACCTTC.

The sample holds many counts of this clonotype. The chain employs TRBV28 and TRBJ2-7; D is perhaps TRBD1 (5 bases). CDR3 length: 17 amino acids. Germline-derived CDR1 and CDR2 are MDHEN and SYDVKM. V lost 4 bases and J 2 bases, leaving 21 bases between the germline ends. CDR3: CASSSTIFSDTAYEQYF. The CDR3 DNA reads as TGTGCCAGCAGTTCCACTATCTTCTCGGACACTGCCTACGAGCAGTACTTC.

This clonotype was found a few times. The J gene is TRBJ1-2, the V gene TRBV11-1; D gene ambiguous. The germline V and J ends were trimmed by 8 bases and 0 bases, with 7 bases remaining between them. This CDR3 contains 12 residues. Germline V gives CDR1 SGHAT, CDR2 FQDESV (reference sequence). As DNA, the CDR3 is TGTGCCAGCGATAACTCTAACTATGGCTACACCTTC. It encodes CASDNSNYGYTF.

There are many counts of this clonotype. J is TRBJ2-7 and V is TRBV7-8; 7 positions match TRBD2. CDR1 and CDR2 (germline): SGHVS, FQNEAQ. J gave up 6 bases and V 5 bases, and 7 bases lay outside the gene matches. The CDR3 consists of 13 residues. Here the CDR3 reads CASSPTGGSEQYF. CDR3 DNA: TGTGCCAGCAGCCCCACGGGAGGCTCCGAGCAGTACTTC.

This clonotype has ten or more counts. This chain joins TRBV27 and TRBJ1-1, with D hard to call. This CDR3 contains 15 residues. CDR1 is MNHEY, CDR2 SMNVEV, per germline (reference sequence). Trimming shortened V by 3 bases and J by 1 base, and 12 bases separated the two germline ends. The chain's CDR3 is CASSFVGVRNTEAFF. CDR3 nucleotide sequence: TGTGCCAGCAGTTTCGTTGGGGTCCGGAACACTGAAGCTTTCTTT.

The count of this clonotype is one. Since a much larger clone is just one base distant, this may be a read error. J is TRBJ2-2 and V is TRBV12-5, with D uncertain. CDR1 is LGHNT, CDR2 FRNRAP, per germline. This CDR3 region has 12 residues. Trimming cost V 2 bases and J 7 bases, with 5 bases left between them. The CDR3 bases are TGTGCTAGTGGTTTGTTTGTCGGGGAGCTGTTTTTT. Protein product: CASGLFVGELFF.

This clonotype was counted ten times or more. The chain uses TRBV2 and TRBJ2-5, with 10 nucleotides matching TRBD2. This CDR3 comprises 15 residues. The trim removed 8 bases at V and 7 bases at J, leaving 13 bases unmatched. CDR1 is SNHLY, CDR2 FYNNEI, per germline. This chain's CDR3 is CASLPGLAGVGTQYF. In nucleotides, the CDR3 is TGTGCCAGCCTCCCCGGGCTAGCGGGAGTAGGGACCCAGTACTTC.

This clonotype was observed at least ten times. The chain has TRBV4-1 and TRBJ2-7; D call uncertain. The CDR3 has 15 amino acids. Germline values: CDR1 MGHRA, CDR2 YSYEKL. The V end was cut by 0 bases, the J end by 3 bases, with 12 bases between. CDR3 coding DNA: TGCGCCAGCAGCCAAGATCCTTGGAGAAACTACGAGCAGTACTTC. The encoded protein is CASSQDPWRNYEQYF.

This clonotype has at least ten counts. The rearrangement uses TRBV7-2 and TRBJ1-3; D gene uncertain. V was shortened by 5 bases and J by 3 bases, with 14 bases between the two germline ends. The germline V gene has CDR1 SGHTA and CDR2 FQGNSA. The CDR3 has 15 amino acids. The chain's CDR3 is CASSPLAGFGNTIYF. The CDR3 DNA is TGTGCCAGCAGCCCCCTGGCAGGTTTTGGAAACACCATATATTTT.

This clonotype was seen many times. This rearrangement joins TRBV6-2 or TRBV6-3 to TRBJ2-5; TRBD2 aligns across 8 bases. CDR3 size: 14 residues. The germline CDR1 and CDR2 sequences are MNHEY and SVGEGT. V was clipped by 10 bases and J by 4 bases; unmatched bases: 11. The CDR3: CATRQAGGGETQYF. The CDR3, as DNA: TGTGCCACCCGCCAGGCGGGAGGTGGAGAGACCCAGTACTTC.

The V and J genes are TRBV3-1 and TRBJ2-7; D is perhaps TRBD1 (5 bases). Germline V gene sequence: CDR1 LGHDT, CDR2 YNNKEL (reference sequence). The length of the CDR3 is 14 residues. V was cut by 3 bases and J by 4 bases, with 13 bases left in between. CDR3 bases: TGTGCCAGCAGCCAGAATCGACAGAGTTACGAGCAGTACTTC. It encodes CASSQNRQSYEQYF.

This clonotype was seen a few times. The chain couples TRBV28 to TRBJ2-5, with 11 bases matching TRBD2. The CDR3 consists of 17 residues. Germline CDR1 and CDR2: MDHEN and SYDVKM. J gave up 3 bases and V 3 bases, and 9 bases lay outside the gene matches. The CDR3 bases are TGTGCCAGCAGTTTCCCCTTGGGGACTAGCGGAAAAGAGACCCAGTACTTC. Translating it yields CASSFPLGTSGKETQYF.

The V gene is TRBV12-3 or TRBV12-4, the J gene TRBJ2-2; 11 bases agree with TRBD2. Unmatched junction bases numbered 9, after V lost 6 bases and J lost 0 bases. CDR3 size: 18 residues. The CDR3 DNA is TGTGCCAGCAGGAGGACTAGCGGGTCTATCGCGAACACCGGGGAGCTGTTTTTT. Encoded protein: CASRRTSGSIANTGELFF.